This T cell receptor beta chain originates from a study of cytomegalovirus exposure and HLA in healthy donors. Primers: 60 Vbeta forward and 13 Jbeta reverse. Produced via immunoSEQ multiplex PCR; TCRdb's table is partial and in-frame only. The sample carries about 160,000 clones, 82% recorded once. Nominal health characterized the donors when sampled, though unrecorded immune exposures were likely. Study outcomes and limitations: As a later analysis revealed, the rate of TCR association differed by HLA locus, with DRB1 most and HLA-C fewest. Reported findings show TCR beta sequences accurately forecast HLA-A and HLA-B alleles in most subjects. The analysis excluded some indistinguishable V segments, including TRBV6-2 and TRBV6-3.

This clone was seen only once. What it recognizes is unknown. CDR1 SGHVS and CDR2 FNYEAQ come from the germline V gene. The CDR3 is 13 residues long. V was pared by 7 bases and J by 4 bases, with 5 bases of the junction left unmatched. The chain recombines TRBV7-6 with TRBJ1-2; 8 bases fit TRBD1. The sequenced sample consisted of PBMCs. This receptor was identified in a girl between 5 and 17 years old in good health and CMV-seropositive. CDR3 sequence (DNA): TGTGCCAGCACCTCGGACAGGGCCTATGGCTACACCTTC. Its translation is CASTSDRAYGYTF.